These T cell receptor beta chains were read from a single sample in a study of lymphopenia after photon versus proton radiotherapy. Libraries were prepared by immunoSEQ multiplex PCR; TCRdb keeps only in-frame clonotypes and omits some of them. The sample lists under 65,000 clones; approximately 84% were seen once. The input for sequencing was peripheral blood, taken from a patient treated with proton-based radiotherapy. These receptors were collected from a man in his 60s with pancreatic cancer. The CDR3 runs from the conserved cysteine through the conserved F or W. A D gene is named only where the DNA matches it firmly. Where a row states a size, it is once, few, many or the class of an expanded clone; other rows omit it.

clone size: -; V gene: TRBV11-2; D gene: -; J gene: TRBJ2-5; CDR3 protein: CASSPDRSLETQYF; CDR3 DNA: TGTGCCAGCAGCCCAGACCGCAGTCTGGAGACCCAGTACTTC
clone size: few; V gene: TRBV6-6; D gene: TRBD1; J gene: TRBJ1-3; CDR3 protein: CASSRGQGNTIYF; CDR3 DNA: TGTGCCAGCAGTAGGGGACAGGGAAACACCATATATTTT
clone size: -; V gene: TRBV2; D gene: -; J gene: TRBJ2-1; CDR3 protein: CASSARQLNEQFF; CDR3 DNA: TGTGCCAGCAGTGCAAGACAACTTAATGAGCAGTTCTTC
clone size: -; V gene: TRBV5-6; D gene: -; J gene: TRBJ2-7; CDR3 protein: CASSYYRGYEQYF; CDR3 DNA: TGTGCCAGCAGTTATTACCGGGGTTACGAGCAGTACTTC
clone size: -; V gene: TRBV7-2; D gene: -; J gene: TRBJ1-2; CDR3 protein: CASSPSEGYYGYTF; CDR3 DNA: TGTGCCAGCAGCCCCTCCGAGGGGTACTATGGCTACACCTTC
clone size: -; V gene: TRBV11-2; D gene: -; J gene: TRBJ2-2; CDR3 protein: CASQRTNTGELFF; CDR3 DNA: TGTGCCAGCCAGCGAACGAACACCGGGGAGCTGTTTTTT
clone size: -; V gene: TRBV11-2; D gene: -; J gene: TRBJ2-3; CDR3 protein: CASSLQPRTDTQYF; CDR3 DNA: TGTGCCAGCAGCCTACAACCTCGGACAGATACGCAGTATTTT
clone size: -; V gene: TRBV11-2; D gene: -; J gene: TRBJ2-5; CDR3 protein: CASSLGGLQETQYF; CDR3 DNA: TGTGCCAGCAGCTTAGGTGGACTTCAAGAGACCCAGTACTTC
clone size: -; V gene: TRBV28; D gene: -; J gene: TRBJ1-4; CDR3 protein: CASSSGTGREKLFF; CDR3 DNA: TGTGCCAGCAGCTCAGGGACGGGGCGGGAAAAACTGTTTTTT
clone size: few; V gene: TRBV5-1; D gene: TRBD2; J gene: TRBJ2-1; CDR3 protein: CASSSVGGSKNEQFF; CDR3 DNA: TGCGCCAGCAGCTCGGTTGGCGGGAGTAAAAATGAGCAGTTCTTC